Listed here are 26 T cell receptor beta chains from one sample, sequenced in a study of beta chain features in type 1 diabetes. cDNA synthesis used the whole RNA isolate, giving expressed TCRB sequences. Clones were sequenced by immunoSEQ multiplex PCR, and TCRdb holds only the in-frame ones, with some missing. The sample lists 240,000 or so clones, 11% to 15% occurring once. Study observations and caveats: TCRB CDR3 length was moderately but significantly reduced in all four CD4+ subsets of Type 1 diabetes patients.

No antigen has been identified for these receptors. Sequencing was done on a sample of naive CD4+ T cells from blood. These TCRs come from a young man with type 1 diabetes.

This clone was seen a few times. This chain links TRBV6-1 with TRBJ2-5; D might be TRBD2 (5 bases). The CDR3 spans 14 residues. Germline V lookup: CDR1 MNHNS, CDR2 SASEGT. Trimming removed 6 bases from V and 4 bases from J, with 15 bases in between. CDR3 region: CASSRMRGPETQYF. CDR3 coding DNA: TGTGCCAGCAGCCGAATGAGAGGGCCAGAGACCCAGTACTTC.

Only a few counts were recorded for this clone. The V gene is TRBV11-2, the J gene TRBJ2-5; weak D call: TRBD1 (5 bases). This CDR3 spans 16 amino acids. CDR1 and CDR2 (germline): SGHAT, FQNNGV. Trimming shortened V by 5 bases and J by 1 base, and 17 bases separated the two germline ends. CDR3 sequence: CASSPGHWGSQETQYF. CDR3 bases: TGTGCCAGCAGCCCAGGACATTGGGGAAGCCAAGAGACCCAGTACTTC.

The V gene is TRBV18, the J gene TRBJ1-1; no clear D gene. The CDR3 totals 11 residues. The ends were cut back, 5 bases at V and 3 bases at J, with 4 bases in the middle. CDR1 is KGHSH and CDR2 is LQKENI in the germline V gene. CDR3 sequence (DNA): TGTGCCAGCTCATCCGACACTGAAGCTTTCTTT. This encodes CASSSDTEAFF.

This chain joins TRBV6-5 and TRBJ2-5; 9 bases align to TRBD1. The CDR3 has 14 residues. The ends lost 5 bases at V and 7 bases at J; junction bases unmatched: 8. In germline, CDR1 is MNHEY, CDR2 SVGAGI. The CDR3 DNA reads as TGTGCCAGCAGTCCAACAGGGGGCCTGGGGACCCAGTACTTC. It yields the protein CASSPTGGLGTQYF.

CDR3 loop: CASSVTLAGELGEQFF. Written as DNA, the CDR3 is TGTGCCAGCAGCGTTACCTTAGCGGGGGAGCTAGGCGAGCAGTTCTTC. The genes are TRBV9 and TRBJ2-1; 9 bases line up with TRBD2. Trimming at V came to 2 bases and at J to 10 bases, leaving 13 bases not matched to a gene. From germline, CDR1 is SGDLS and CDR2 YYNGEE. This CDR3 spans 16 amino acids.

This clone was counted a few times. The rearrangement links TRBV11-3 to TRBJ1-2; D is unclear. CDR3 length: 12 residues. Trimming shortened V by 4 bases and J by 7 bases, and 10 bases separated the two germline ends. CDR1 and CDR2 (germline): SGHNT, YENEEA. Written as DNA, the CDR3 is TGTGCCAGCAGCTCCCGTGGAGGTGGCTACACCTTC. Translated: CASSSRGGGYTF.

The table lists this clone with a few counts. The V and J genes are TRBV10-3 and TRBJ1-1, with TRBD1 as a possible D gene (5 bases). Germline values: CDR1 ENHRY, CDR2 SYGVKD. V was cut by 4 bases and J by 5 bases, with 11 bases left in between. This CDR3 spans 13 amino acids. CDR3 DNA sequence: TGTGCCATCAGTGGGGAGGGGAGGACTGAAGCTTTCTTT. Its protein product is CAISGEGRTEAFF.

This clone has just a few counts. The CDR3 spells CASSVVTSPYNEQFF. The DNA for the CDR3 is TGTGCCAGCAGCGTAGTCACTAGCCCGTACAATGAGCAGTTCTTC. The chain joins TRBV9 to TRBJ2-1; D might be TRBD2 (6 bases). V was trimmed by 0 bases and J by 4 bases, leaving 11 bases between them. The CDR3 is made up of 15 amino acids. From germline, CDR1 is SGDLS and CDR2 YYNGEE.

The V gene is TRBV28, the J gene TRBJ2-7; D perhaps matches TRBD2 (7 bases). CDR3 length: 15 amino acids. Looked up from germline, CDR1 is MDHEN and CDR2 is SYDVKM. The V and J ends lost 7 bases and 7 bases respectively, with 23 bases between them. CDR3 bases: TGTGCCAGCACCTCTTCTCGGGGGGCGCGTCAAGAGCAGTACTTC. This codes for CASTSSRGARQEQYF.

The V gene is TRBV11-3, the J gene TRBJ1-1; 7 nucleotides align to TRBD1. Trimming cost V 3 bases and J 11 bases; bases outside gene matches: 12. This CDR3 spans 14 amino acids. Germline loops: CDR1 SGHNT, CDR2 YENEEA. The CDR3 region has the DNA TGTGCCAGCAGCTTCCGGCAGGGGGACGGTAAGGCTTTCTTT. The encoded protein is CASSFRQGDGKAFF.

The V gene is TRBV10-3, the J gene TRBJ2-7; TRBD2 matches at 8 bases. There are 13 residues in the CDR3. Looked up from germline, CDR1 is ENHRY and CDR2 is SYGVKD. V shed 9 bases, J shed 4 bases, and the junction held 8 bases outside the gene matches. In DNA form, the CDR3 reads TGTGCCATTACGACTAGCGTCGGGTACGAGCAGTACTTC. Amino acids: CAITTSVGYEQYF.

This clone was observed a few times. The chain is built from TRBV5-1 and TRBJ2-7, with a possible D match to TRBD2 (6 bases). The V gene's germline CDR1 is SGHRS and CDR2 YFSETQ. The CDR3 totals 14 residues. Trimming shortened V by 4 bases and J by 1 base, and 12 bases separated the two germline ends. The CDR3 DNA reads TGCGCCAGCAGCGCCTCCGGGACTTCCTACGAGCAGTACTTC. It translates to CASSASGTSYEQYF.

V usage is TRBV2 and J usage is TRBJ2-2; 10 nucleotides agree with TRBD2. V lost 7 bases and J lost 8; bases outside the gene matches: 10. The CDR3 is 15 amino acids. Germline CDR1 reads SNHLY; CDR2 reads FYNNEI. This CDR3 reads CASMNLAGVGGELFF. The CDR3 DNA reads TGTGCCAGCATGAATCTAGCGGGAGTAGGGGGGGAGCTGTTTTTT.

The chain has TRBV30 and TRBJ2-7; 7 bases are shared with TRBD2. Per germline, CDR1 GTSNPN and CDR2 SVGIG (reference sequence). The CDR3 is 11 amino acids. V shed 3 bases, J shed 6 bases, and the junction held 2 bases outside the gene matches. The CDR3 region is CAWRGRVEQYF. In DNA form, the CDR3 reads TGTGCCTGGAGGGGGAGGGTCGAGCAGTACTTC. Full variable domain (remainder filled in from reference TRBV30 and TRBJ2-7): SQTIHQWPATLVQPVGSPLSLECTVEGTSNPNLYWYRQAAGRGLQLLFYSVGIGQISSEVPQNLSASRPQDRQFILSSKKLLLSDSGFYLCAWRGRVEQYFGPGTRLTVT.

This clone came up a few times. This chain joins TRBV6-6 and TRBJ1-1; 7 nucleotides align to TRBD1. The CDR3 is made up of 13 amino acids. Germline V gene data show CDR1 as MNHNY and CDR2 as SVGAGI (reference sequence). The trim removed 2 bases at V and 3 bases at J, leaving 0 bases unmatched. This chain's CDR3 is CASSYTGDTEAFF. The CDR3 bases are TGTGCCAGCAGTTACACAGGGGACACTGAAGCTTTCTTT.

The chain uses TRBV5-4 and TRBJ2-7; 8 positions match TRBD1. With V trimmed by 4 bases and J by 1 base, 7 bases remained unmatched. The germline gives CDR1 SGHNT, CDR2 YYREEE (reference sequence). The CDR3 is 15 residues long. The CDR3 bases are TGTGCCAGCAGCCCCGCTCGGACAGGGTCCTACGAGCAGTACTTC. Its translation is CASSPARTGSYEQYF.

This clone has more than one count but fewer than ten. The chain links TRBV30 to TRBJ2-7, with a weak D call TRBD1 (6 bases). The CDR3 covers 12 residues. Germline CDR1 GTSNPN, CDR2 SVGIG (reference sequence). The V gene lost 3 bases and the J gene lost 2 bases, with 8 bases spanning the gap. The CDR3 sequence is CAWSQGPYEQYF. The CDR3 bases are TGTGCCTGGAGCCAGGGGCCCTACGAGCAGTACTTC.

V usage is TRBV6-5 and J usage is TRBJ2-1; TRBD2 aligns across 7 bases. The CDR3 totals 13 residues. Germline assignment: CDR1 MNHEY and CDR2 SVGAGI. V lost 8 bases, J lost 6 bases, and 7 bases stayed unmatched. CDR3 sequence (DNA): TGTGCCAGCGCCCCAAGCGGGGTCAATGAGCAGTTCTTC. Protein: CASAPSGVNEQFF.

This clone was seen a handful of times. The rearrangement joins TRBV9 to TRBJ2-5; the D is unclear. Trimming removed 0 bases from V and 4 bases from J, with 7 bases in between. Germline lookup yields CDR1 SGDLS and CDR2 YYNGEE. This CDR3 region has 13 residues. The CDR3 DNA follows: TGTGCCAGCAGCGTAGAACGCGGAGAGACCCAGTACTTC. Its protein is CASSVERGETQYF. Filled out from reference TRBV9 and TRBJ2-5, the complete variable domain reads DSGVTQTPKHLITATGQRVTLRCSPRSGDLSVYWYQQSLDQGLQFLIQYYNGEERAKGNILERFSAQQFPDLHSELNLSSLELGDSALYFCASSVERGETQYFGPGTRLLVL.

The chain uses TRBV29-1 and TRBJ1-4, with D maybe TRBD1 (5 bases). Germline lookup yields CDR1 SQVTM and CDR2 ANQGSEA. Trimming took 5 bases from V and 2 from J, leaving 12 bases between them. The CDR3 has 14 amino acids. CDR3 sequence reads: CSVTGPGTNEKLFF. CDR3 DNA: TGCAGCGTTACAGGTCCAGGGACTAATGAAAAACTGTTTTTT. The variable domain in full, with the rest retrieved from reference TRBV29-1 and TRBJ1-4, is SAVISQKPSRDICQRGTSLTIQCQVDSQVTMMFWYRQQPGQSLTLIATANQGSEATYESGFVIDKFPISRPNLTFSTLTVSNMSPEDSSIYLCSVTGPGTNEKLFFGSGTQLSVL.

This clone turned up a few times. J is TRBJ2-7 and V is TRBV5-7; a weak D match, TRBD1 (5 bases). TRBV5-7 is an open reading frame, and its role is uncertain. The V and J ends lost 1 base and 2 bases respectively, with 7 bases between them. This CDR3 is 13 amino acids long. The CDR3 coding sequence is TGTGCCAGCAGCTTGAACAGGACCTACGAGCAGTACTTC. Translated, it gives CASSLNRTYEQYF.

This clone showed up just a few times. The genes are TRBV5-1 and TRBJ2-2; TRBD1 is a possible D gene (6 bases). The CDR3 has 16 residues. Looked up from germline, CDR1 is SGHRS and CDR2 is YFSETQ. V was trimmed by 3 bases and J by 0 bases, leaving 12 bases between them. DNA of the CDR3: TGCGCCAGCAGCTCAACAGGGAACGCGAACACCGGGGAGCTGTTTTTT. Translating it yields CASSSTGNANTGELFF.

This clone has just a few counts. This rearrangement joins TRBV18 to TRBJ2-7; the D gene is possibly TRBD1 (5 bases). The CDR3 runs 14 residues. Germline CDR1 and CDR2: KGHSH and LQKENI. Trimming left V 2 bases short and J 3 bases short, with 11 bases between. In DNA, the CDR3 is TGTGCCAGCTCACCAATGGGGCAGAACTACGAGCAGTACTTC. Its protein product is CASSPMGQNYEQYF.

The chain links TRBV7-6 to TRBJ2-1, with D tentatively TRBD1 (6 bases). The CDR3 length is 15 residues. CDR1 SGHVS and CDR2 FNYEAQ come from the germline V gene. V dropped 1 base and J dropped 8 bases, with 15 bases sitting between them. The CDR3 DNA reads TGTGCCAGCAGCTTAGTTCGACAGGTCGGCGATGAGCAGTTCTTC. Translating gives CASSLVRQVGDEQFF.

The V call is TRBV28, the J call TRBJ2-5, with D possibly being TRBD1 (5 bases). The CDR3 contains 15 residues. Germline V CDR1 and CDR2: MDHEN, SYDVKM. Between the trimmed V and J ends, which lost 4 bases and 0 bases, there was a span of 12 bases. CDR3 region: CASSSPQAYQETQYF. As DNA, the CDR3 is TGTGCCAGCAGTTCCCCACAGGCTTACCAAGAGACCCAGTACTTC.

This clone was seen a handful of times. The chain couples TRBV6-5 to TRBJ2-7, with D perhaps TRBD2 (5 bases). This CDR3 has 14 amino acids. In germline, CDR1 is MNHEY, CDR2 SVGAGI. The ends were cut back, 0 bases at V and 3 bases at J, with 9 bases in the middle. This CDR3 reads CASSYSRAFYEQYF. CDR3 sequence (DNA): TGTGCCAGCAGTTACTCGAGGGCATTCTACGAGCAGTACTTC.